The T cell receptor (beta chain) described here comes from a study of blood T cell repertoires in COVID-19. Looking at the study overall: Both acute and convalescent COVID-19 samples were obtained from the United States, Italy and Spain. From T cells, B-cell-depleted T cells, or PBMCs came the material, which was cDNA or gDNA.

Authors' analysis steps: For nucleated cells, counts were estimated from reference gene primer amplification. The assay was immunoSEQ multiplex PCR, and TCRdb's table has in-frame clones only and misses some. The V and J calls and the clone size are those of that table, but D and trimming were determined from the DNA. The sample lists tens of thousands of clones, 70% to 90% occurring once. Per the germline V gene, CDR1 is LGHDT and CDR2 is YNNKEL (reference sequence). The CDR3 is made up of 14 amino acids. The junction had 5 bases not matched to a gene; V was cut back by 7 bases and J by 5 bases. The chain is built from TRBV3-1 (or the pseudogene TRBV3-2) and TRBJ1-4, with TRBD1 matching over 9 bases. The sequenced sample consisted of peripheral blood. This TCR derives from a human donor in a cohort sampled during active COVID-19. The chain's CDR3 is CASKMTGGNEKLFF. Here the CDR3 DNA reads TGTGCCAGCAAAATGACAGGGGGGAATGAAAAACTGTTTTTT.